The T cell receptor beta chain described here comes from a study of T cell responses to AZD1222 COVID-19 vaccine. The table came from immunoSEQ multiplex PCR; TCRdb's copy has only in-frame clones and leaves some out. The sample holds some 50,000 clones, about 90% seen once. This clone was found once. Trimming took 2 bases from V and 6 from J; bases not matched to a gene: 5. This CDR3 contains 15 residues. CDR1 and CDR2 (germline): SEHNR, FQNEAQ (reference sequence). The chain combines TRBV7-9 with TRBJ2-1; 9 positions agree with TRBD2. The sequenced sample was peripheral blood, obtained 28 days after the second AZD1222 dose. This receptor was identified in an adult who received the AZD1222 COVID-19 vaccine. Here the CDR3 reads CASSLLGSGSNEQFF. CDR3 DNA: TGTGCCAGCAGCTTACTAGGTAGCGGGAGCAATGAGCAGTTCTTC. Variable domain in full (rest from reference TRBV7-9 and TRBJ2-1): DTGVSQNPRHKITKRGQNVTFRCDPISEHNRLYWYRQTLGQGPEFLTYFQNEAQLEKSRLLSDRFSAERPKGSFSTLEIQRTEQGDSAMYLCASSLLGSGSNEQFFGPGTRLTVL.